This TCR beta chain was recorded in a study of cytomegalovirus exposure and HLA in healthy donors. Study-wide results and limits: Most of the TCR beta V segments (in an earlier analysis) were productive either about 87% or about 30% of the time. Reports indicate that TCR beta sequences accurately predicted the HLA-A and HLA-B alleles of most subjects.

A multiplex PCR was run with 60 Vbeta primers and 13 Jbeta primers. Measured with immunoSEQ multiplex PCR; TCRdb has only the in-frame clones, and not every one. The sample consists of 150,000 to 200,000 clones, approximately 84% of them appearing once. On this clone itself: The antigen is unknown.

The length of the CDR3 is 15 residues. The V gene lost 0 bases and the J gene lost 8 bases, with 17 bases spanning the gap. Germline V lookup: CDR1 SGHRS, CDR2 YFSETQ. This chain uses TRBV5-1 with TRBJ1-2; TRBD1 might be the D (6 bases). The clonotype originates from a boy younger than 18 in good health and CMV-seronegative. The sequencing sample was made of PBMCs. The CDR3 nucleotides read TGCGCCAGCAGCTTGGGGGCAGGGGTAGGTCTCGGCTACACCTTC. Its protein is CASSLGAGVGLGYTF.